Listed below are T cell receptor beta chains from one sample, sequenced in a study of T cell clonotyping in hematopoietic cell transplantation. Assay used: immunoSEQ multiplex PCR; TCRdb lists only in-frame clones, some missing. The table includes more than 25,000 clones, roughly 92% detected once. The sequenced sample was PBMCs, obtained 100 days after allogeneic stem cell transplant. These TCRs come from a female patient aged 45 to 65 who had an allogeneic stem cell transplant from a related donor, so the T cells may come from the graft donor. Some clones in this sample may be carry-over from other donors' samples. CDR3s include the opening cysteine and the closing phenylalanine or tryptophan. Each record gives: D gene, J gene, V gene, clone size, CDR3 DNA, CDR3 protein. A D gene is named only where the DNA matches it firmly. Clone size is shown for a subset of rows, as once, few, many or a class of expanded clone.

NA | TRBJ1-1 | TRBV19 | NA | TGTGCCAGTAGTATGCGCCCGGGGAACACTGAAGCTTTCTTT | CASSMRPGNTEAFF
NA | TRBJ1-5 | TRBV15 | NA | TGTGCCACCAGCAGAGATCGAGCAGGAAGCAATCAGCCCCAGCATTTT | CATSRDRAGSNQPQHF
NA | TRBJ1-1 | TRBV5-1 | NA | TGCGCCAGCAGCTTGCCCGGTACAGAAGCTTTCTTT | CASSLPGTEAFF
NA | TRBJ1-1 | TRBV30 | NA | TGTGCCTGGAGTGTTGGCCAGGTTAACACTGAAGCTTTCTTT | CAWSVGQVNTEAFF
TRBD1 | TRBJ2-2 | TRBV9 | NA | TGTGCCAGCAGCGTAGTGGGACAGGGGTTCGGGGAGCTGTTTTTT | CASSVVGQGFGELFF
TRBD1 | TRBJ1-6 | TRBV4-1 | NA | TGCGCCAGCAGCCAGGGACAGGGGGCAACTAGTTCACCCCTCCACTTT | CASSQGQGATSSPLHF
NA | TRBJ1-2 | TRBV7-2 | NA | TGTGCCAGCAGCCCAAGCCCGGGGGGCCGTGGCTACACCTTC | CASSPSPGGRGYTF
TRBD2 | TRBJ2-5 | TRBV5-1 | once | TGCGCCAGCTCTGGGGGGGTCCAAGAGACCCAGTACTTC | CASSGGVQETQYF
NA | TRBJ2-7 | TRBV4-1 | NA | TGCGCCAGCAGCTCTTACCGGGACGCGATACAGCAGTACTTC | CASSSYRDAIQQYF
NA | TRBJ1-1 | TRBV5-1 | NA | TGCGCCAGCAGCTTGGCGGGTGGGAACACTGAAGCTTTCTTT | CASSLAGGNTEAFF
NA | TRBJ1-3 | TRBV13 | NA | TGTGCCAGCAGGAAGTGGAACCCCGGGGACACCATATATTTT | CASRKWNPGDTIYF
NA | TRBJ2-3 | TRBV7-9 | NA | TGTGCCAGCAGCTTAGCGTCCGGTAGGAGCACAGATACGCAGTATTTT | CASSLASGRSTDTQYF
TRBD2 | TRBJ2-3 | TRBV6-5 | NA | TGTGCCAGCAGTCGCGGGGGGAACACAGATACGCAGTATTTT | CASSRGGNTDTQYF
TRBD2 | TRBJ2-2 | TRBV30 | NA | TGTGCCCTCCTGGGAGGGGCGAACACCGGGGAGCTGTTTTTT | CALLGGANTGELFF
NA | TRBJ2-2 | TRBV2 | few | TGTGCCAGCAGTGAGGGAATGAACACCGGGGAGCTGTTTTTT | CASSEGMNTGELFF
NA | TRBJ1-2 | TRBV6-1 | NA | TGTGCCAGCAGTGAAGCGGGTTCCCTGACAGGCCGCTATGGCTACACCTTC | CASSEAGSLTGRYGYTF
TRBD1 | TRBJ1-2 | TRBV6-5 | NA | TGTGCCAGCAGTAGAGGGGGCAACTATGGCTACACCTTC | CASSRGGNYGYTF
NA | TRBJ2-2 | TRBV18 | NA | TGTGCCAGCTCACCTCGATTACAGGGATGGAACACCGGGGAGCTGTTTTTT | CASSPRLQGWNTGELFF
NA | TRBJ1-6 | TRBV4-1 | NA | TGCGCCAGCAGCCAAGGTCAGGGTAAAAGAAATTCACCCCTCCACTTT | CASSQGQGKRNSPLHF
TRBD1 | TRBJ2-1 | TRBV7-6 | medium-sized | TGTGCCAGCAGCTTAGAGACAGGGCACAATGAGCAGTTCTTC | CASSLETGHNEQFF
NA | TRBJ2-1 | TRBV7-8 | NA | TGTGCCAGCAGCTTAACCTGGGCTTACAATGAGCAGTTCTTC | CASSLTWAYNEQFF
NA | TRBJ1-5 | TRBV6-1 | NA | TGTGCCAGCAGTGAAAGGGGCAGGAATAGCAATCAGCCCCAGCATTTT | CASSERGRNSNQPQHF
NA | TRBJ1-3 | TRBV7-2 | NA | TGTGCCAGCAGCTCCCGGGGGGCCGGAAACACCATATATTTT | CASSSRGAGNTIYF
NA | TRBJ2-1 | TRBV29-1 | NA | TGCAGCGTTGAAAGTCTAAAAGTTCTCTCACCCAATGAGCAGTTCTTC | CSVESLKVLSPNEQFF
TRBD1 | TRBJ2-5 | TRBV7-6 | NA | TGTGCCAGCAGCCCCAGACAGGGTGAGGCCCAGTACTTC | CASSPRQGEAQYF
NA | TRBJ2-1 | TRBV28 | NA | TGTGCCAGCAATCGCGCGCGGGAGCAGTTCTTC | CASNRAREQFF
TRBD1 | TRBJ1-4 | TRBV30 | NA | TGTGCCTGGACACCCGGGACAGGGGGCAAAAAACTGTTTTTT | CAWTPGTGGKKLFF
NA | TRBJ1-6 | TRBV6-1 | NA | TGTGCCAGCAGTGAACATAGTGGGTCACGCCTCCACTTT | CASSEHSGSRLHF
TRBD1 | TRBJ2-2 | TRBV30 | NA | TGTGCCTGGACCGGGACAGGGAACACCGGGGAGCTGTTTTTT | CAWTGTGNTGELFF
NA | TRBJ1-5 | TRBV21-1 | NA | TGTGCCAGTCCCCATTTGGGGGGGAATCAGCCCCAGCATTTT | CASPHLGGNQPQHF
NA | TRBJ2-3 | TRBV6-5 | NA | TGTGCCACGGGACGGAGCACAGATACGCAGTATTTT | CATGRSTDTQYF
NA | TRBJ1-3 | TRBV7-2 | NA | TGTGCCAGCAGCTTAGCGTTACCGGGGGGTGGAAACACCATATATTTT | CASSLALPGGGNTIYF
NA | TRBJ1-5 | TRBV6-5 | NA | TGTGCCAGCAAAGGCAGGGGAAGCAATCAGCCCCAGCATTTT | CASKGRGSNQPQHF
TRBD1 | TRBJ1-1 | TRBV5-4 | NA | TGTGCCAGCGGTCTGACAGGGGTGGGGGGCACTGAAGCTTTCTTT | CASGLTGVGGTEAFF
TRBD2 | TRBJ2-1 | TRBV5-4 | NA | TGTGCCAGCAGCTTGGGGTTGCGGGGGGTTAACAATGAGCAGTTCTTC | CASSLGLRGVNNEQFF